This T cell receptor beta chain is from a study of shared clonotypes between healthy human individuals. As regards this clone: Its antigen is not identified.

Broader study findings: Clonotype sharing across donors was expected to vary with sequencing depth.

At a deep level, the assay was run. For sorted subsets, approximately 0.2 ug DNA per replicate equaled roughly 29,000 T cell genomes. The data were produced by immunoSEQ multiplex PCR, yet TCRdb's version contains in-frame clones alone and is incomplete. The sample holds a few million clones, 85% to 95% seen once. The receptor's source is a man aged 18 to 29 in good health. Some clones in this sample may be carry-over from other donors' samples. The specimen was naive CD4+ T cells from PBMCs. Subset of the sample: CD45RA+ positively selected.

The CDR3 nucleotides read TGTGCCAGTAGTATCATAGGGAGTCGCACCGGGGAGCTGTTTTTT. Its translation: CASSIIGSRTGELFF. The gene calls are TRBV19 and TRBJ2-2, with D possibly matching TRBD2 (5 bases). Deletions cut 3 bases from V and 4 bases from J, with 12 bases between. This CDR3 region has 15 residues. From germline, CDR1 is LNHDA and CDR2 SQIVND (reference sequence).